This entry is about one T cell receptor beta chain. This record belongs to a study of shared clonotypes between healthy human individuals. The CDR3 loop spans 13 amino acids. The germline V gene encodes CDR1 SGHTA and CDR2 FQGNSA. V was shortened by 2 bases and J by 5 bases, with 7 bases between the two germline ends. All participating donors were Caucasian adults from Nashville, Tennessee. At deep level, the assay was performed. PCR replicates from unsorted PBMC used 250 to 300 ng DNA, and this amount was roughly 32,000 T cell genomes. Using ten immunoSEQ deep assay plates, investigators sequenced unsorted PBMC DNA. Assay used: immunoSEQ multiplex PCR; TCRdb lists only in-frame clones, some missing. The sample contains more than 450,000 clones, roughly 78% of which appear only once.

The chain joins TRBV7-2 to TRBJ1-3; the D is unclear. The material sequenced was PBMCs. This clonotype was sampled from a woman aged 40 to 50 in good health. Some clones in this sample may be carry-over from other donors' samples. CDR3 coding DNA: TGTGCCAGCAGCTTACTGGGTCGAAACACCATATATTTT. It translates to CASSLLGRNTIYF.